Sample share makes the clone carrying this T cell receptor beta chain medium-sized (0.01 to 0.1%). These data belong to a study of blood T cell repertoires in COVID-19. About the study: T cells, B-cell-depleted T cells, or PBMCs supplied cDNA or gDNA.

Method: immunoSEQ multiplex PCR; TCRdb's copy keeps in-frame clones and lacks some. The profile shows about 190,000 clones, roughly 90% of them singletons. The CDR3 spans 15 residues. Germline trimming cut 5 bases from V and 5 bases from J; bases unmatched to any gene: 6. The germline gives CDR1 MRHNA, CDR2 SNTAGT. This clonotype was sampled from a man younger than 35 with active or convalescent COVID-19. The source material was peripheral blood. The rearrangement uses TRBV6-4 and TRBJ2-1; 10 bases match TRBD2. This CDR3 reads CASSLSAGGNNEQFF. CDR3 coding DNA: TGTGCCAGCAGTCTGTCAGCGGGGGGGAACAATGAGCAGTTCTTC.